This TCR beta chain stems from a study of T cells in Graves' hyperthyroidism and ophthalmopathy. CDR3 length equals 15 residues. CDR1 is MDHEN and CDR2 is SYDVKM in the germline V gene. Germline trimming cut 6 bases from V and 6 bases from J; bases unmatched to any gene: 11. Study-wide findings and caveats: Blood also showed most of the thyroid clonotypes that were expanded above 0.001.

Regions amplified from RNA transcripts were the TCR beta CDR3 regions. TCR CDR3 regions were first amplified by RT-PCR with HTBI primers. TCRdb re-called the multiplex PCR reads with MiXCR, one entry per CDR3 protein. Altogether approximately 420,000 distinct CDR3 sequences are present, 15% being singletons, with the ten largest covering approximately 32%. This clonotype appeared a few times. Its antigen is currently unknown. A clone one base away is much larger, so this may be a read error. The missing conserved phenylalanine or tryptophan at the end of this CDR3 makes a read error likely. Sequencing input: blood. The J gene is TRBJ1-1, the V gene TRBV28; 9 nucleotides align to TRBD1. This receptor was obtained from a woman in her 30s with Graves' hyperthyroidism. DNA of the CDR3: TGTGCCAGCAGACCTCAACAGGGGGCAAGCGCTGAAGCTTTCCTT. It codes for CASRPQQGASAEAFL.